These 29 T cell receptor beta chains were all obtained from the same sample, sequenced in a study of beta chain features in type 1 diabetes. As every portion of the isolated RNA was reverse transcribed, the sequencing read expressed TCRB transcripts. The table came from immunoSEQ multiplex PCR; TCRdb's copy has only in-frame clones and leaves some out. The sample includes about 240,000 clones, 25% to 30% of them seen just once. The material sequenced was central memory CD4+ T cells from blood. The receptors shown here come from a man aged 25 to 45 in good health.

The chain's CDR3 is CASSQEFPTRETQYF. In DNA, the CDR3 is TGCGCCAGCAGCCAAGAATTTCCTACCCGAGAGACCCAGTACTTC. The chain carries TRBV4-1 and TRBJ2-5; the D is unclear. The ends were cut back, 0 bases at V and 4 bases at J, with 12 bases in the middle. The germline V gene encodes CDR1 MGHRA and CDR2 YSYEKL. The CDR3 is 15 amino acids.

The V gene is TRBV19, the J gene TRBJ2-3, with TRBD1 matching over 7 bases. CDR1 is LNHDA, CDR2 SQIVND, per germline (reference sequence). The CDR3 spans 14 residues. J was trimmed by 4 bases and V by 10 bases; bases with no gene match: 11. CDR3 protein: CATRNRGAADTQYF. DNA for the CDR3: TGTGCCACCCGAAACAGGGGTGCAGCAGATACGCAGTATTTT. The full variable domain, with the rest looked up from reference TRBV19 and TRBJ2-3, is DGGITQSPKYLFRKEGQNVTLSCEQNLNHDAMYWYRQDPGQGLRLIYYSQIVNDFQKGDIAEGYSVSREKKESFPLTVTSAQKNPTAFYLCATRNRGAADTQYFGPGTRLTVL.

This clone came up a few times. The CDR3 nucleotides read TGCGCCAGCAGCCCGACTAGGAGCTCCTACGAGCAGTACTTC. It encodes CASSPTRSSYEQYF. The chain uses TRBV10-1 and TRBJ2-7; maybe TRBD2 (6 bases). There are 14 residues in the CDR3. The ends were cut back, 6 bases at V and 0 bases at J, with 12 bases in the middle. Germline CDR1 WNHNN, CDR2 SYGVQD (reference sequence).

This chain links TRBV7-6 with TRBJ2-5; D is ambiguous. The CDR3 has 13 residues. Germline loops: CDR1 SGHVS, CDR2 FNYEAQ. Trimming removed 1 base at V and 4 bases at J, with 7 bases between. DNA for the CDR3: TGTGCCAGCAGCTTAGTGGGTGCAGAGACCCAGTACTTC. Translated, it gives CASSLVGAETQYF.

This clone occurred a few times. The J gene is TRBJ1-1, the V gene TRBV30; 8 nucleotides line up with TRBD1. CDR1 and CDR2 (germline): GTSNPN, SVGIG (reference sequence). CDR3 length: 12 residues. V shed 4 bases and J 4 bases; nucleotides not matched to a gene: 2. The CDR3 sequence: CAWNTGGTEAFF. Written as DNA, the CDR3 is TGTGCCTGGAATACAGGGGGCACTGAAGCTTTCTTT.

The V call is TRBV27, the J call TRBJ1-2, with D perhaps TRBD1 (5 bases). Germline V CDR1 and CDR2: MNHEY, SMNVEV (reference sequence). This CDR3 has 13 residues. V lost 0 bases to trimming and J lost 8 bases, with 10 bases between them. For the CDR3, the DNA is TGTGCCAGCAGTTTATCGAGGGGTGCGGGCTACACCTTC. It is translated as CASSLSRGAGYTF.

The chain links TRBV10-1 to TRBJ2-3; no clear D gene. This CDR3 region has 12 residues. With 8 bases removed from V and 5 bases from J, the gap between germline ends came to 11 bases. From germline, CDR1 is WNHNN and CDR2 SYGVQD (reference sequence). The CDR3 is CASFPGEDTQYF. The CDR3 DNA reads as TGCGCCAGCTTCCCCGGCGAAGATACGCAGTATTTT.

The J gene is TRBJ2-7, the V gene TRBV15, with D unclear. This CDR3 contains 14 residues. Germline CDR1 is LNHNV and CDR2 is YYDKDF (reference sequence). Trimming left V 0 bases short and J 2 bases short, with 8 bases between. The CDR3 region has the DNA TGTGCCACCAGCAGAGAATTGGCAGCCTACGAGCAGTACTTC. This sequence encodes CATSRELAAYEQYF.

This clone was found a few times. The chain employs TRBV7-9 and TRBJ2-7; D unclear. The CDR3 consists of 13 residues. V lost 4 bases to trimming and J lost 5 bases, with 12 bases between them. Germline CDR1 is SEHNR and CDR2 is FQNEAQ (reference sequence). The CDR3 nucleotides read TGTGCCAGCAGCTCGAGAGGTAGCAACGAGCAGTACTTC. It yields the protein CASSSRGSNEQYF.

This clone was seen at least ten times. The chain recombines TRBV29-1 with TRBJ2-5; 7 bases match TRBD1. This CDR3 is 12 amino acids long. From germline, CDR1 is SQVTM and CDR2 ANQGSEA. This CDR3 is CSDRDPGETQYF. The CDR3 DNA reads TGCAGTGACAGGGACCCGGGGGAGACCCAGTACTTC.

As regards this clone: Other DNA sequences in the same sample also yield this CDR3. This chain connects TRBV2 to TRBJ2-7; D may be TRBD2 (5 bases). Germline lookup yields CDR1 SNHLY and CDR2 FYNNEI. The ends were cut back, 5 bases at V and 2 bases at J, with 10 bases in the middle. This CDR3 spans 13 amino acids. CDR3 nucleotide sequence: TGTGCCAGCAGTTCGGGCGGGCCCTACGAGCAGTACTTC. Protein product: CASSSGGPYEQYF.

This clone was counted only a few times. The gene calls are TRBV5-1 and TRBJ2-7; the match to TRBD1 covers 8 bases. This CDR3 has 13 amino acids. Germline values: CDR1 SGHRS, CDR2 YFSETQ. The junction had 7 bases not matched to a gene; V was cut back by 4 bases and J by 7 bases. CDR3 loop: CASSPGQGWEQYF. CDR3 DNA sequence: TGCGCCAGCAGCCCCGGACAGGGTTGGGAGCAGTACTTC.

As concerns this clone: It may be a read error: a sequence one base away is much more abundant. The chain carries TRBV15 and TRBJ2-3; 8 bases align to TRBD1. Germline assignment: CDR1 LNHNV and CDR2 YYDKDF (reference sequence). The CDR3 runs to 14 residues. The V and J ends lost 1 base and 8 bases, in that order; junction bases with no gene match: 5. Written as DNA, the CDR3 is TGTGCCACCAGCAGAGGCGGACAGGGAGGTACGCAGTATTTT. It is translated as CATSRGGQGGTQYF.

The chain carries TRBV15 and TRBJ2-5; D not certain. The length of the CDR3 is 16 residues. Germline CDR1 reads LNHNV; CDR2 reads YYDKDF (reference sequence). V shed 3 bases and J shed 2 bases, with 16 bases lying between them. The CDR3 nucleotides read TGTGCCACCAGCAGCCGCGGTTCTGCAGCGCAAGAGACCCAGTACTTC. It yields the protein CATSSRGSAAQETQYF.

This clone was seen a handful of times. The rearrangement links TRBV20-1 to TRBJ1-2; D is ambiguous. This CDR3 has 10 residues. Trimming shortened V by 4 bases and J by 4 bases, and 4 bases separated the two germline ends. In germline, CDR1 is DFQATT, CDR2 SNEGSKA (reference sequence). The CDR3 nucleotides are TGCAGTGCTAATAGCTATGGCTACACCTTC. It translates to CSANSYGYTF.

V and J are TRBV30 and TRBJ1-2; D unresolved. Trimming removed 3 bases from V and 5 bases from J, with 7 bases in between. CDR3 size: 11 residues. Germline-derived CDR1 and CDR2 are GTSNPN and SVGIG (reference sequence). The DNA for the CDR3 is TGTGCCTGGAGAGCGACATATGGCTACACCTTC. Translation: CAWRATYGYTF.

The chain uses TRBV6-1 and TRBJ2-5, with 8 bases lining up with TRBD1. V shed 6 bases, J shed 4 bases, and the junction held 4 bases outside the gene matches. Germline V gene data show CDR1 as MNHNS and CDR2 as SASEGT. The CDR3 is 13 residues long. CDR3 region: CASRAGGVETQYF. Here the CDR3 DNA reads TGTGCCAGCAGGGCAGGGGGCGTAGAGACCCAGTACTTC.

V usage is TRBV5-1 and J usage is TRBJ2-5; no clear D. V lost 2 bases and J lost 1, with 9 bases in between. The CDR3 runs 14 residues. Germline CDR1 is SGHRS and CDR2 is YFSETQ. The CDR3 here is CASSLFGAQETQYF. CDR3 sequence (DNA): TGCGCCAGCAGCTTATTCGGAGCCCAAGAGACCCAGTACTTC.

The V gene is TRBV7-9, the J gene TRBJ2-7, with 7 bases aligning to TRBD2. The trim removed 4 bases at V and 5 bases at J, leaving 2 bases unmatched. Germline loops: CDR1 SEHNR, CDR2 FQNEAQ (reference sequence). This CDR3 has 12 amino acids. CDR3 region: CASSWDYNEQYF. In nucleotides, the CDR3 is TGTGCCAGCAGCTGGGACTACAACGAGCAGTACTTC.

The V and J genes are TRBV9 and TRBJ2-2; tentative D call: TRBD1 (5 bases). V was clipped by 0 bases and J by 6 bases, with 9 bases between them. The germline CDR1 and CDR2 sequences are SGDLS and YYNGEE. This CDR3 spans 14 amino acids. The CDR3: CASSVEWTPGELFF. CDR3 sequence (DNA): TGTGCCAGCAGCGTAGAGTGGACACCCGGGGAGCTGTTTTTT.

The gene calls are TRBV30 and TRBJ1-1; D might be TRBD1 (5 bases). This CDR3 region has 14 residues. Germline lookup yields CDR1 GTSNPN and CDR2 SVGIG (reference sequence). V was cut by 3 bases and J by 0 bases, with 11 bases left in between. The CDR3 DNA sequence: TGTGCCTGGAGCCGGGGACCGATGAACACTGAAGCTTTCTTT. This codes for CAWSRGPMNTEAFF.

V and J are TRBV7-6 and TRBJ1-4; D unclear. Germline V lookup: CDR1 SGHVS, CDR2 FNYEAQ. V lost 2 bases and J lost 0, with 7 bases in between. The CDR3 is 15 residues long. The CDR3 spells CASSLFSTTNEKLFF. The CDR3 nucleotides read TGTGCCAGCAGCTTATTTTCTACAACTAATGAAAAACTGTTTTTT.

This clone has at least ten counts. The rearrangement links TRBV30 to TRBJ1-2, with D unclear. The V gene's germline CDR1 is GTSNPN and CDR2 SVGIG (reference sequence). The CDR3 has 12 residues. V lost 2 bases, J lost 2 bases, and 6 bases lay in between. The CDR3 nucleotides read TGTGCCTGGAGTCCCGGGAACTATGGCTACACCTTC. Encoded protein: CAWSPGNYGYTF.

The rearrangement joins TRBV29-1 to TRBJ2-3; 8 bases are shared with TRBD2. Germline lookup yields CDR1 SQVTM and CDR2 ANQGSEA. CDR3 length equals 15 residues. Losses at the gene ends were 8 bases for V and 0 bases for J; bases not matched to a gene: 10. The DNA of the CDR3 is TGCAGCCTAGCGGGCCCACAAACTAGCACAGATACGCAGTATTTT. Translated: CSLAGPQTSTDTQYF.

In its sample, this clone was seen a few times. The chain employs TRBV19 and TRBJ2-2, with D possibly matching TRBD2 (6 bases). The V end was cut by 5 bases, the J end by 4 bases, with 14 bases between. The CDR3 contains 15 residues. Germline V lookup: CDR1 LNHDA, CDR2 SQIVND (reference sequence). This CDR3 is CASSVQARGTGELFF. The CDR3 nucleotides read TGTGCCAGTAGTGTACAGGCGCGGGGCACCGGGGAGCTGTTTTTT.

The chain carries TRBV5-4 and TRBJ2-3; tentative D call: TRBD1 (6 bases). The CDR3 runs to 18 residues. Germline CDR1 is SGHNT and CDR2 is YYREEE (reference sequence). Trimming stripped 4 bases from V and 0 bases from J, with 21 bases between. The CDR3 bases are TGTGCCAGCAGCGGTATTAACGCAGGGGCTTCTAGCACAGATACGCAGTATTTT. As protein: CASSGINAGASSTDTQYF.

Here the CDR3 DNA reads TGTGCCAGCAGCTTAGAGGCGAACACTGAAGCTTTCTTT. Protein sequence: CASSLEANTEAFF. The chain has TRBV7-2 and TRBJ1-1; D is unclear. Germline V CDR1 and CDR2: SGHTA, FQGNSA. CDR3 length: 13 residues. V was trimmed by 1 base and J by 1 base, leaving 4 bases between them.

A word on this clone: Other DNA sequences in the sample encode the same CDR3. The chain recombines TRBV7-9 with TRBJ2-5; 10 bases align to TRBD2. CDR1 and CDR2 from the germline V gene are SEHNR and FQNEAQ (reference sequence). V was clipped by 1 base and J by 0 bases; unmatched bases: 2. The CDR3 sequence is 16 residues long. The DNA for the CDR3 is TGTGCCAGCAGCTTAGAGGGACTAGCGAACCAAGAGACCCAGTACTTC. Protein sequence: CASSLEGLANQETQYF.

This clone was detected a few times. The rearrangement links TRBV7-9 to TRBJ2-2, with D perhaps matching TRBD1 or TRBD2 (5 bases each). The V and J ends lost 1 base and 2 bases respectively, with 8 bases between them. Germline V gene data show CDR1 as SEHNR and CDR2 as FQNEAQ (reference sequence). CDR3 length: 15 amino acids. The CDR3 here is CASSLGDRNTGELFF. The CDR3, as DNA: TGTGCCAGCAGCTTAGGGGACCGAAACACCGGGGAGCTGTTTTTT.